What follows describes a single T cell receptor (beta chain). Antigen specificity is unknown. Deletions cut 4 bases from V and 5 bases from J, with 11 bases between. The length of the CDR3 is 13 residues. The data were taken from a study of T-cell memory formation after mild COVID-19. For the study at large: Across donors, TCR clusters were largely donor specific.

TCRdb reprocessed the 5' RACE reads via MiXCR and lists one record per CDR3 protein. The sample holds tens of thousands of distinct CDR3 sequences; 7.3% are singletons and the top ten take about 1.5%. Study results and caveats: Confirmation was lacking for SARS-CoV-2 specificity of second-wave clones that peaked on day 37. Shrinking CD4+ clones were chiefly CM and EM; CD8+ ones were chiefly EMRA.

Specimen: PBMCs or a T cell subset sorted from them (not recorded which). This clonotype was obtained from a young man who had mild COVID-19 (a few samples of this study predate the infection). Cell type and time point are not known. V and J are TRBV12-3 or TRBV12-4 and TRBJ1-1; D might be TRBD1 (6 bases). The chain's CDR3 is CASSSTGRTEAFF. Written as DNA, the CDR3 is TGTGCCAGCAGTTCCACAGGGAGGACTGAAGCTTTCTTT.